This TCR beta chain was captured by sequencing in a study of monozygotic twins with inflammatory bowel disease. This CDR3 is 18 amino acids long. From the 5' RACE reads, TCRdb lists one entry per CDR3 protein and no DNA. This sample contains 300,000 to 350,000 distinct CDR3 sequences. This receptor was identified in a human donor with ulcerative colitis or Crohn's disease, or a healthy co-twin of an affected twin (not recorded which). Sequencing was carried out using blood. The chain links TRBV12-3 or TRBV12-4 to TRBJ1-1. CDR3 residues: CASSLTGAGYRSGTEAFF.